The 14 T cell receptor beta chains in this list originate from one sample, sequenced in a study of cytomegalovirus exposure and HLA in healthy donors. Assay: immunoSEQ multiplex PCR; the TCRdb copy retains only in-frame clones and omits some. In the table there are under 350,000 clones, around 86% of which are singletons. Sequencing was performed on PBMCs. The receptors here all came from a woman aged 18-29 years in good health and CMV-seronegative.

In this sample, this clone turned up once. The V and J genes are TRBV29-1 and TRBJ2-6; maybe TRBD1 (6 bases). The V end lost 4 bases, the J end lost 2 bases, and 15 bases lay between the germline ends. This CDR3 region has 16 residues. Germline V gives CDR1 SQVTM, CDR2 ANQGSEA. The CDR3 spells CSVAAYRDTGANVLTF. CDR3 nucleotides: TGCAGCGTTGCGGCTTACCGGGACACTGGGGCCAACGTCCTGACTTTC.

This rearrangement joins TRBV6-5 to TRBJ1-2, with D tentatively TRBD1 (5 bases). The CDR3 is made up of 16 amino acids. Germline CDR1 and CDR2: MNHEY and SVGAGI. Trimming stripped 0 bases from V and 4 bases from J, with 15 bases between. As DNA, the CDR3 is TGTGCCAGCAGTTACTCAAAGGGGCGCAGGGCCTATGGCTACACCTTC. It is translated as CASSYSKGRRAYGYTF.

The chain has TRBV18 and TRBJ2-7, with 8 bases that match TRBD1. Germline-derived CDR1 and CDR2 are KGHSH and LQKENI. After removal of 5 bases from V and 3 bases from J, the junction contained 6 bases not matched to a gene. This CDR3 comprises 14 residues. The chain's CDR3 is CASSAGQGIYEQYF. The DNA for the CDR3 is TGTGCCAGCTCAGCCGGACAGGGAATCTACGAGCAGTACTTC.

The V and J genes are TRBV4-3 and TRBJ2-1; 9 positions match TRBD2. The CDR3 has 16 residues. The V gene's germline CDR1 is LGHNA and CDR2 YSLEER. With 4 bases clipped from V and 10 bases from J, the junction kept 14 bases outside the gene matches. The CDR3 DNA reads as TGCGCCAGCAGCCCCGGGCTAGCGGGGACACTCGGAGAGCAGTTCTTC. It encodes CASSPGLAGTLGEQFF.

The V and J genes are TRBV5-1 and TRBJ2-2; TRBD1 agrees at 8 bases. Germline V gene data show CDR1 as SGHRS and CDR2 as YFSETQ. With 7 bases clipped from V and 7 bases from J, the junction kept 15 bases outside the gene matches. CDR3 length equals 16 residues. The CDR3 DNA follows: TGCGCCAGCCATAATTCAGGGGGCTATCGAGGCGGGGAGCTGTTTTTT. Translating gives CASHNSGGYRGGELFF.

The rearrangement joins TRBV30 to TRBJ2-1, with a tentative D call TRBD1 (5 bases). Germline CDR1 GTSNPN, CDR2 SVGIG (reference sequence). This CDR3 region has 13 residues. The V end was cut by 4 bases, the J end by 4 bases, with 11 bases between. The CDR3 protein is CAWTGPLYNEQFF. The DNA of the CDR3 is TGTGCCTGGACAGGGCCCCTTTACAATGAGCAGTTCTTC.

Written as DNA, the CDR3 is TGTGCCAGTAGTGCGGCCGGGACTAGCGGGAGGGTAGAGCAGTTCTTC. It specifies CASSAAGTSGRVEQFF. The rearrangement links TRBV19 to TRBJ2-1; 16 nucleotides align to TRBD2. Per germline, CDR1 LNHDA and CDR2 SQIVND (reference sequence). The ends lost 5 bases at V and 10 bases at J; junction bases unmatched: 8. CDR3 size: 16 residues. The whole variable domain, filled in from reference TRBV19 and TRBJ2-1, reads DGGITQSPKYLFRKEGQNVTLSCEQNLNHDAMYWYRQDPGQGLRLIYYSQIVNDFQKGDIAEGYSVSREKKESFPLTVTSAQKNPTAFYLCASSAAGTSGRVEQFFGPGTRLTVL.

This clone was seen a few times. The CDR3 sequence: CASRSAEVYGYTF. CDR3 DNA: TGTGCCAGCAGATCCGCAGAGGTCTATGGCTACACCTTC. V and J are TRBV2 and TRBJ1-2; D not resolved. The CDR3 runs to 13 residues. With 6 bases removed from V and 4 bases from J, the gap between germline ends came to 12 bases. Germline CDR1 is SNHLY and CDR2 is FYNNEI.

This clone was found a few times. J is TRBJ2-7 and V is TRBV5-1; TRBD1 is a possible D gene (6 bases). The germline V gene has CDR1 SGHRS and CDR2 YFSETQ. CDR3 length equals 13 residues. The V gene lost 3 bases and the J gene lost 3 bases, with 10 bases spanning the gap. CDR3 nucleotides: TGCGCCAGCAGCTCCCTGGACAGCTACGAGCAGTACTTC. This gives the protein CASSSLDSYEQYF.

This chain's CDR3 is CASSPRGTGVGTGELFF. CDR3 coding DNA: TGTGCCAGCAGCCCGCGGGGAACAGGGGTTGGTACCGGGGAGCTGTTTTTT. The gene calls are TRBV11-2 and TRBJ2-2, with a weak D call TRBD1 (7 bases). The V end was cut by 5 bases, the J end by 5 bases, with 21 bases between. The CDR3 loop spans 17 amino acids. The germline gives CDR1 SGHAT, CDR2 FQNNGV.

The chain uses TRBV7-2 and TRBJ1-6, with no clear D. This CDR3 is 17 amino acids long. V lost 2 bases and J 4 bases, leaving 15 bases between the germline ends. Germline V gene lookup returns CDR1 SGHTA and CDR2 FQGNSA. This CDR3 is CASSLLMGSGYNSPLHF. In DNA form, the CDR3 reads TGTGCCAGCAGCTTATTGATGGGGAGCGGGTATAATTCACCCCTCCACTTT.

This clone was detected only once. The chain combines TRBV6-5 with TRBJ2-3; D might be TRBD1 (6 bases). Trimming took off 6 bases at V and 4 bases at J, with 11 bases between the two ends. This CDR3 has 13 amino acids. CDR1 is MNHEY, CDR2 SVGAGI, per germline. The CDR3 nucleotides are TGTGCCAGCAGCTTGAGGACAGCAGATACGCAGTATTTT. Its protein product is CASSLRTADTQYF.

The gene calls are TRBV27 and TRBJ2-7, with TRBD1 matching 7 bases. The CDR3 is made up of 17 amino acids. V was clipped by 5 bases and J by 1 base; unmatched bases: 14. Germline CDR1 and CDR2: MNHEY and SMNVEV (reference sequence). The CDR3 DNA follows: TGTGCCAGCAGTAAAAACCCGACAGGGAAGATATCCTACGAGCAGTACTTC. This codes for CASSKNPTGKISYEQYF.

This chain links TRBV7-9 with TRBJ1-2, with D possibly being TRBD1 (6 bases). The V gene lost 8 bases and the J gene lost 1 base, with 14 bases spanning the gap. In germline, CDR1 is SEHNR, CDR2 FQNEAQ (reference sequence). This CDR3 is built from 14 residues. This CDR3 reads CASGLTQGNYGYTF. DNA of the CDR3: TGTGCCAGCGGACTCACACAGGGTAACTATGGCTACACCTTC. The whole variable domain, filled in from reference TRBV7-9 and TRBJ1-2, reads DTGVSQNPRHKITKRGQNVTFRCDPISEHNRLYWYRQTLGQGPEFLTYFQNEAQLEKSRLLSDRFSAERPKGSFSTLEIQRTEQGDSAMYLCASGLTQGNYGYTFGSGTRLTVV.